This TCR beta chain derives from a study of T-cell memory formation after mild COVID-19. Study as a whole: Largely donor-specific sequence clusters came from a couple of donors. Study-level findings and limits: For contracting clones, CD4+ ones sat mainly in CM and EM, CD8+ in EMRA. Detection of some responders pre-infection suggested pre-existing cross-reactive memory T cells participated.

CDR3 length: 11 residues. CDR1 and CDR2 (germline): SGHVS, FNYEAQ. V was pared by 7 bases and J by 5 bases, with 5 bases between. The authors produced TCR alpha and TCR beta cDNA libraries with sample barcodes and UMIs by 5'RACE using constant-segment primers. In TCRdb, the 5' RACE reads were re-called with MiXCR into one record per CDR3 protein. Seen here are tens of thousands of distinct CDR3 sequences, approximately 15% observed once, and the top ten hold under 45%. Turning to this clonotype: Its antigen is undetermined.

The receptor's source is a man aged 18-30 years who had mild COVID-19 (a few samples of this study predate the infection). Cell type and time point are not known. The V call is TRBV7-6, the J call TRBJ2-2, with D hard to call. The sequenced sample consisted of PBMCs or a T cell subset sorted from them (not recorded which). The CDR3, as DNA: TGTGCCAGCAAAGGAACCGGGGAGCTGTTTTTT. Amino acids: CASKGTGELFF.